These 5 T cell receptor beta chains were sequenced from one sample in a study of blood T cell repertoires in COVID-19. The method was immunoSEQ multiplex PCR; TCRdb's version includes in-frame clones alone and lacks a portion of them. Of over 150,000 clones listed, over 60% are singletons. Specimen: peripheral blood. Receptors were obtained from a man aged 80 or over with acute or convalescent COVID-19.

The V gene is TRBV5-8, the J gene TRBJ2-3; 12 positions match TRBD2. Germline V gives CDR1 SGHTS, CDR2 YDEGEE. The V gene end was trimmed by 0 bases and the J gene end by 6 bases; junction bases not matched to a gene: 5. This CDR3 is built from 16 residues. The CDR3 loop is CASSLGLAGEVDTQYF. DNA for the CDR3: TGTGCCAGCAGCTTGGGACTAGCGGGGGAAGTGGATACGCAGTATTTT.

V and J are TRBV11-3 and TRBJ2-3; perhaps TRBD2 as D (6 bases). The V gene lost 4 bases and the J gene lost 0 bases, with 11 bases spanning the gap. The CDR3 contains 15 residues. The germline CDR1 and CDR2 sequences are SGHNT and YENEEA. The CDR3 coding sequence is TGTGCCAGCAGCTCCGGGGGTTCTAGCACAGATACGCAGTATTTT. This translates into CASSSGGSSTDTQYF. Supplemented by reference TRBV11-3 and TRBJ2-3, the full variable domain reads EAGVVQSPRYKIIEKKQPVAFWCNPISGHNTLYWYLQNLGQGPELLIRYENEEAVDDSQLPKDRFSAERLKGVDSTLKIQPAELGDSAVYLCASSSGGSSTDTQYFGPGTRLTVL.

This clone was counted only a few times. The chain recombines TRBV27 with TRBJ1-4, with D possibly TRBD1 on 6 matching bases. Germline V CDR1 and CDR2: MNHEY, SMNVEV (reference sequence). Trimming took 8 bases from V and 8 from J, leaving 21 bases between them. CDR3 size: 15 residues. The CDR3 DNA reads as TGTGCCAGCCTCTTAGGTCGGACAGCGCAGGAAAAACTGTTTTTT. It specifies CASLLGRTAQEKLFF.

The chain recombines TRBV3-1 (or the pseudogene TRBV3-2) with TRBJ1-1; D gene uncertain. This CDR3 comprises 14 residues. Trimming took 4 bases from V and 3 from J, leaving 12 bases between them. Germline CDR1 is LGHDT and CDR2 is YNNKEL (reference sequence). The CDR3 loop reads CASSLTGVHTEAFF. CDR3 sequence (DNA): TGTGCCAGCAGCCTCACCGGGGTGCACACTGAAGCTTTCTTT.

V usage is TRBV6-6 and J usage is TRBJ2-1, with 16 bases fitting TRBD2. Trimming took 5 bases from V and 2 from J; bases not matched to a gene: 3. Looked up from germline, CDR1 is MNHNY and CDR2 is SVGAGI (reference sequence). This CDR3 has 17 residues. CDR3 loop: CASSPGTSGGAYNEQFF. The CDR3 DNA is TGTGCCAGCAGTCCTGGGACTAGCGGGGGGGCCTACAATGAGCAGTTCTTC.